This TCR beta chain emerged from a study of Ad26.COV2.S vaccination and SARS-CoV-2 variants. Stated treatment: some 19 received Ad26.COV2.S at low or high dose, single or two shots; about five received placebo; per-sample allocation not given. Samples were taken on day 63 after the first vaccine or placebo injection. Germline loops: CDR1 SGHDT, CDR2 YYEEEE. The CDR3 is 17 amino acids. J was trimmed by 1 base and V by 0 bases; bases with no gene match: 6. Here immunoSEQ multiplex PCR was the method, and the copy in TCRdb shows in-frame clones only, minus some. The sample yields some 320,000 clones, about 86% seen once.

V gene TRBV5-6 combines with J gene TRBJ2-2; 7 bases match TRBD2. Sequenced here: peripheral blood, sampled in a trial of Ad26.COV2.S vaccine versus placebo. This clonotype was obtained from a person between 18 and 65 years old who received the Ad26.COV2.S COVID-19 vaccine or a placebo. The CDR3 DNA sequence: TGTGCCAGCAGCTTGGGTAGACTAGCCGTGAACACCGGGGAGCTGTTTTTT. It specifies CASSLGRLAVNTGELFF.